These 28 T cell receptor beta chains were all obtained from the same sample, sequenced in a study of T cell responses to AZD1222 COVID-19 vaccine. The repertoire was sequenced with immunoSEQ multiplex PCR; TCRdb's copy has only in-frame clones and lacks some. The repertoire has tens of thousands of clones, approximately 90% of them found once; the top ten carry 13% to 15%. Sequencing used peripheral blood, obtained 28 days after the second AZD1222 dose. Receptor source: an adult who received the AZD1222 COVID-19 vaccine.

CDR3 bases: TGTGCCAGTAGTATCTCGGGGGCAATTAACTATGGCTACACCTTC. It encodes CASSISGAINYGYTF. The chain has TRBV19 and TRBJ1-2; D is possibly TRBD1 (6 bases). Trimming shortened V by 3 bases and J by 1 base, and 12 bases separated the two germline ends. The germline CDR1 and CDR2 sequences are LNHDA and SQIVND (reference sequence). The CDR3 is 15 amino acids.

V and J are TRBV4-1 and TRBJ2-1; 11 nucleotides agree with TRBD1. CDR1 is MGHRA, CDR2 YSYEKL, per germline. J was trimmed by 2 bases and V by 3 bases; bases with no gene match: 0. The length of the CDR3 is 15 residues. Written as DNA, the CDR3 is TGCGCCAGCAGCCAGGGACAGGGGGCCTACAATGAGCAGTTCTTC. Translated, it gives CASSQGQGAYNEQFF.

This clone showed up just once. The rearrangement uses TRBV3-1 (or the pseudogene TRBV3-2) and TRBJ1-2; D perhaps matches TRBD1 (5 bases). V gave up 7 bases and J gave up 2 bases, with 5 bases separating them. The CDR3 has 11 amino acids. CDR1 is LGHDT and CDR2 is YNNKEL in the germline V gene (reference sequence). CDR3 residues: CASTGNYGYTF. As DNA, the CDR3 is TGTGCCAGCACAGGGAACTATGGCTACACCTTC.

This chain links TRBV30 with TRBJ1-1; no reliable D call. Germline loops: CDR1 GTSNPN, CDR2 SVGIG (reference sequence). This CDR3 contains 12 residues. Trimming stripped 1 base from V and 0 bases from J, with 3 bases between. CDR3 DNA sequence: TGTGCCTGGAGTGGGTTGAACACTGAAGCTTTCTTT. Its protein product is CAWSGLNTEAFF.

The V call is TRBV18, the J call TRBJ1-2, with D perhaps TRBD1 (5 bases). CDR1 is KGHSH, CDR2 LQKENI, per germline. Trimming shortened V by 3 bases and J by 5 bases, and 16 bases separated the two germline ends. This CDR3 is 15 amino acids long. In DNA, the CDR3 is TGTGCCAGCTCACCGGACACAGCCTCCTTATATGGCTACACCTTC. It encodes CASSPDTASLYGYTF.

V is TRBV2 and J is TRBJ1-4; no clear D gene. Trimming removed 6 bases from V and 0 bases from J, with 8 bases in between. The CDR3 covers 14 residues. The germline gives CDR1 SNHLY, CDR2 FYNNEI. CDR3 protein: CASRRVTTNEKLFF. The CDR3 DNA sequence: TGTGCCAGCAGAAGGGTTACAACTAATGAAAAACTGTTTTTT.

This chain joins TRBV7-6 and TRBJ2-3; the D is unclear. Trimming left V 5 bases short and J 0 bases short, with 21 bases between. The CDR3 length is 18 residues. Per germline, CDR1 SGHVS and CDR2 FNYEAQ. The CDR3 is CASSARRPHPTSTDTQYF. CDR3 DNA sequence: TGTGCCAGCAGCGCTCGAAGGCCCCACCCCACTAGCACAGATACGCAGTATTTT.

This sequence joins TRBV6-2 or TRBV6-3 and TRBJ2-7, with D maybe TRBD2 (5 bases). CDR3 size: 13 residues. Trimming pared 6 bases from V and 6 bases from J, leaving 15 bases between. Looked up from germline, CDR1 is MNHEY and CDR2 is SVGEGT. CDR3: CASSGVLFGEQYF. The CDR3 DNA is TGTGCCAGCAGCGGGGTGTTATTCGGCGAGCAGTACTTC.

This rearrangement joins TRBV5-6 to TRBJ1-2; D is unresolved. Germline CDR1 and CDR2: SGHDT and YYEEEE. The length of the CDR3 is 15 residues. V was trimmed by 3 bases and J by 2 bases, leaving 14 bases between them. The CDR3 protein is CASSSWPGKNYGYTF. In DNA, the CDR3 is TGTGCCAGCAGCTCCTGGCCGGGCAAGAACTATGGCTACACCTTC.

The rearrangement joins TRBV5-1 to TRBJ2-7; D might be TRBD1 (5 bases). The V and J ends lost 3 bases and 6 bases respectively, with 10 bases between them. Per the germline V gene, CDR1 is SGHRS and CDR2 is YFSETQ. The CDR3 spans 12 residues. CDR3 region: CASSSQGSEQYF. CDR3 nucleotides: TGCGCCAGCAGCTCCCAGGGATCCGAGCAGTACTTC.

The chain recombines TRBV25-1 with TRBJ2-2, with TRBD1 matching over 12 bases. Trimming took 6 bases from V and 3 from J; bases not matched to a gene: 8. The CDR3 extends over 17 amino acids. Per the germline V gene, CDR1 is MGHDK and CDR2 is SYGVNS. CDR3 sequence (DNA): TGTGCCAGCAGCCGCGGGACAGGGGGCGCGGACACCGGGGAGCTGTTTTTT. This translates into CASSRGTGGADTGELFF.

The CDR3 coding sequence is TGTGCCAGCAGCCCGGACGGGGGATCTGAAGCTTTCTTT. It is translated as CASSPDGGSEAFF. The chain is built from TRBV7-2 and TRBJ1-1, with D perhaps TRBD1 (5 bases). In germline, CDR1 is SGHTA, CDR2 FQGNSA. V was cut by 5 bases and J by 6 bases, with 13 bases left in between. The CDR3 spans 13 residues.

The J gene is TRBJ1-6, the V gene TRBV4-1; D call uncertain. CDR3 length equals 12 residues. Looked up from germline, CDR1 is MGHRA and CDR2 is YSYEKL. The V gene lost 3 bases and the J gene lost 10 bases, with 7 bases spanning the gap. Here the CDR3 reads CASSQNQSPLHF. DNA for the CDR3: TGCGCCAGCAGCCAGAACCAATCACCCCTCCACTTT.

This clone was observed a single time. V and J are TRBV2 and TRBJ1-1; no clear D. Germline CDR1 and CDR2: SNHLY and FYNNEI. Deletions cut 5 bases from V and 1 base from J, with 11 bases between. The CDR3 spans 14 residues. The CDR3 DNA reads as TGTGCCAGCAGTTTCGGACTGTCGAACACTGAAGCTTTCTTT. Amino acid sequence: CASSFGLSNTEAFF. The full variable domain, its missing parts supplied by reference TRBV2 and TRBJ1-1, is EPEVTQTPSHQVTQMGQEVILRCVPISNHLYFYWYRQILGQKVEFLVSFYNNEISEKSEIFDDQFSVERPDGSNFTLKIRSTKLEDSAMYFCASSFGLSNTEAFFGQGTRLTVV.

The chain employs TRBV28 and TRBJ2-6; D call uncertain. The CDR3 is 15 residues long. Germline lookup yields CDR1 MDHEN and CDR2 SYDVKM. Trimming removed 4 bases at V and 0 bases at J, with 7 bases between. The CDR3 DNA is TGTGCCAGCAGTTCGTACAGCTCTGGGGCCAACGTCCTGACTTTC. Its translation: CASSSYSSGANVLTF.

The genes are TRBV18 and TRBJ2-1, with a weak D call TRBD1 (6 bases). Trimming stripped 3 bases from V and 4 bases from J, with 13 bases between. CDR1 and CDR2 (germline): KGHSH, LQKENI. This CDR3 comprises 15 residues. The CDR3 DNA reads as TGTGCCAGCTCACCGACCGGACAGTCTTACAATGAGCAGTTCTTC. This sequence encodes CASSPTGQSYNEQFF.

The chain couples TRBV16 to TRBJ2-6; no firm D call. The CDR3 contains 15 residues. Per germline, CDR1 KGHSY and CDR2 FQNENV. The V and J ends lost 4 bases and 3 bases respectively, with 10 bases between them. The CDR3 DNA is TGTGCCAGCAGCCCACGAGGTGGTGGGGCCAACGTCCTGACTTTC. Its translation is CASSPRGGGANVLTF.

The CDR3 sequence: CASSQGDRGSYEQYF. In nucleotides, the CDR3 is TGTGCCAGCAGCCAAGGGGACAGGGGGTCCTACGAGCAGTACTTC. The chain recombines TRBV4-2 with TRBJ2-7; 11 positions match TRBD1. Germline CDR1 LGHNA, CDR2 YNFKEQ. CDR3 length: 15 residues. V trimming: 1 base; J trimming: 1 base; junction bases outside the gene matches: 0.

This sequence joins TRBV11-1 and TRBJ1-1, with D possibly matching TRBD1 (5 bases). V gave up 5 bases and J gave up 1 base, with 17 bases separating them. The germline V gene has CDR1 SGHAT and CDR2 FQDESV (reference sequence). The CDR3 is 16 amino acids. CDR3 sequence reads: CASSPRGGVPNTEAFF. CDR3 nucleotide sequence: TGTGCCAGCAGCCCTCGGGGGGGGGTTCCGAACACTGAAGCTTTCTTT.

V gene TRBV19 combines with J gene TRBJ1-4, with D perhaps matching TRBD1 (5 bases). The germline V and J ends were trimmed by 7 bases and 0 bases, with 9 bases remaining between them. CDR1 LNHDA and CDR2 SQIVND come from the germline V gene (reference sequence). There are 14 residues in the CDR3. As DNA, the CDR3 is TGTGCCAGTACCGGGGGGGCAACTAATGAAAAACTGTTTTTT. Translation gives CASTGGATNEKLFF.

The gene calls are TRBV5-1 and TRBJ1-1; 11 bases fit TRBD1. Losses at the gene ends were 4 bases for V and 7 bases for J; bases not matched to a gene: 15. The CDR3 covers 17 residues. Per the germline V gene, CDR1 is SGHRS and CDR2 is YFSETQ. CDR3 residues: CASSPGTGGTVPREAFF. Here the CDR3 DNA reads TGCGCCAGCAGCCCAGGGACAGGGGGAACGGTCCCCCGTGAAGCTTTCTTT. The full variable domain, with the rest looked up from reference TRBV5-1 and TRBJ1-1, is KAGVTQTPRYLIKTRGQQVTLSCSPISGHRSVSWYQQTPGQGLQFLFEYFSETQRNKGNFPGRFSGRQFSNSRSEMNVSTLELGDSALYLCASSPGTGGTVPREAFFGQGTRLTVV.

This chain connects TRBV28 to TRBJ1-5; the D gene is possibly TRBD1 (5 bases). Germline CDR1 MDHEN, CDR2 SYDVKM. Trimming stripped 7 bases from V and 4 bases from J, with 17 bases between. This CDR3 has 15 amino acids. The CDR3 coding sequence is TGTGCCAGCACCTCCCCGGAGGGGTTGAATCAGCCCCAGCATTTT. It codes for CASTSPEGLNQPQHF.

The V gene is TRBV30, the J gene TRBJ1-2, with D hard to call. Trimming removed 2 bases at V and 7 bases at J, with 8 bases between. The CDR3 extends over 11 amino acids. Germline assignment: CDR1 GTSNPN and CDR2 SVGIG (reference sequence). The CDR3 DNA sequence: TGTGCCTGGAGTCTTCCGAGTGGCTACACCTTC. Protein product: CAWSLPSGYTF. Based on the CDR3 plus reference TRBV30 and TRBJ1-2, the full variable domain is SQTIHQWPATLVQPVGSPLSLECTVEGTSNPNLYWYRQAAGRGLQLLFYSVGIGQISSEVPQNLSASRPQDRQFILSSKKLLLSDSGFYLCAWSLPSGYTFGSGTRLTVV.

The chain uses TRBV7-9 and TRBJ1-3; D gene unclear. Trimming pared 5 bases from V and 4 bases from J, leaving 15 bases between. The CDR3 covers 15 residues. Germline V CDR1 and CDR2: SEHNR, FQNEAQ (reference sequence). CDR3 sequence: CASSLEGIRGNTIYF. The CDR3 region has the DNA TGTGCCAGCAGCCTTGAAGGGATACGCGGAAACACCATATATTTT. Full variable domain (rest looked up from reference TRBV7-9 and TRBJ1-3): DTGVSQNPRHKITKRGQNVTFRCDPISEHNRLYWYRQTLGQGPEFLTYFQNEAQLEKSRLLSDRFSAERPKGSFSTLEIQRTEQGDSAMYLCASSLEGIRGNTIYFGEGSWLTVV.

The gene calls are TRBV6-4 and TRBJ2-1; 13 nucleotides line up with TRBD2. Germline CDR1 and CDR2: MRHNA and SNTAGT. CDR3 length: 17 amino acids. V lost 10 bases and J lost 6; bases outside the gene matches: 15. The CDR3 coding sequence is TGTGCCACCAGCAGTGACACTAGCGGGGGGGCCCCCAATGAGCAGTTCTTC. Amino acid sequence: CATSSDTSGGAPNEQFF.

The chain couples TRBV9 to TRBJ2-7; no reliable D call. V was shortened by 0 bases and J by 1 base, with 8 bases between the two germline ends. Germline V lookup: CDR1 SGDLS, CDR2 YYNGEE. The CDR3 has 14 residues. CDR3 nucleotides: TGTGCCAGCAGCGTAGGGGTCTCTTCCTACGAGCAGTACTTC. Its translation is CASSVGVSSYEQYF.

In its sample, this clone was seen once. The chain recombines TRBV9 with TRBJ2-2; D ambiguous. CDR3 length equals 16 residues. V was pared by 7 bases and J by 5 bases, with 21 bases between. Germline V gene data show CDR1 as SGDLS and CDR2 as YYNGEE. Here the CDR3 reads CASGSGNPIDTGELFF. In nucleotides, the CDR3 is TGTGCCAGCGGGTCGGGCAACCCGATAGATACCGGGGAGCTGTTTTTT. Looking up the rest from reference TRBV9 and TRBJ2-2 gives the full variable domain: DSGVTQTPKHLITATGQRVTLRCSPRSGDLSVYWYQQSLDQGLQFLIQYYNGEERAKGNILERFSAQQFPDLHSELNLSSLELGDSALYFCASGSGNPIDTGELFFGEGSRLTVL.

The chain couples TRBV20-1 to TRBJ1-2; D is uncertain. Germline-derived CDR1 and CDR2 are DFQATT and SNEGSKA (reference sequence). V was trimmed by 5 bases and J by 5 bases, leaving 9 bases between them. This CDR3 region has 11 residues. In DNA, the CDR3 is TGCAGTGCTTCGGACGGATATGGCTACACCTTC. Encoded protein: CSASDGYGYTF.